This TCR beta chain comes out of a study of T cells in Graves' hyperthyroidism and ophthalmopathy. This clonotype was recorded at least ten times. The V gene end was trimmed by 2 bases and the J gene end by 6 bases; junction bases not matched to a gene: 9. The CDR3 contains 15 residues. Researchers took RNA transcripts and amplified the TCR beta CDR3 regions from them. HTBI primers were the set used in a first-round RT-PCR of the TCR CDR3. TCRdb passed the multiplex PCR reads through MiXCR, listing each CDR3 protein once. The profile covers around 800,000 distinct CDR3 sequences, with 38% appearing a single time and approximately 10% taken by the ten largest.

The rearrangement links TRBV12-3 or TRBV12-4 to TRBJ2-5; 7 bases are a match to TRBD1. The material sequenced was blood. The TCR sequence derives from a young man with Graves' hyperthyroidism. The CDR3 loop reads CASSLKGAGKQTQYF. In nucleotides, the CDR3 is TGTGCCAGCAGTTTAAAGGGGGCCGGGAAGCAGACCCAGTACTTC.